The rows below give T cell receptor beta chains drawn from one sample of a study of shared clonotypes between healthy human individuals. Produced via immunoSEQ multiplex PCR; TCRdb's table is partial and in-frame only. The top ten hold roughly 0.15% of the sample, which has a few million clones, around 90% seen once. Sequenced material: naive CD4+ T cells sorted from blood. These receptors were taken from a man between 18 and 29 years old in good health. The CDR3 runs from the conserved cysteine through the conserved F or W. D genes are given only for firm matches. Not all rows give a size; the values are once, few, many and, for expanded clones, a class.

D: TRBD1; size: -; V: TRBV7-3; J: TRBJ1-2; CDR3: CASSPGTAYGYTF; DNA: TGTGCCAGCAGCCCCGGGACAGCCTATGGCTACACCTTC
D: -; size: -; V: TRBV4-3; J: TRBJ1-5; CDR3: CASSQELNQPQHF; DNA: TGCGCCAGCAGCCAAGAGTTGAATCAGCCCCAGCATTTT
D: TRBD2; size: -; V: TRBV29-1; J: TRBJ2-7; CDR3: CSVERSASGSSYEQYF; DNA: TGCAGCGTTGAAAGATCGGCTAGCGGGTCCTCCTACGAGCAGTACTTC
D: -; size: -; V: TRBV28; J: TRBJ1-1; CDR3: CASIIGSAGLAFF; DNA: TGTGCCAGCATCATAGGGTCCGCCGGTTTAGCTTTCTTT
D: -; size: -; V: TRBV5-1; J: TRBJ2-2; CDR3: CASSLVGGNTGELFF; DNA: TGCGCCAGCAGCTTGGTCGGGGGGAACACCGGGGAGCTGTTTTTT
D: TRBD2; size: -; V: TRBV6-5; J: TRBJ2-7; CDR3: CASRPPGLQTSEQYF; DNA: TGTGCCAGCAGACCTCCGGGACTACAGACCTCCGAGCAGTACTTC
D: TRBD1; size: -; V: TRBV2; J: TRBJ1-2; CDR3: CASRAGQENYGYTF; DNA: TGTGCCAGCAGAGCTGGACAGGAGAACTATGGCTACACCTTC
D: TRBD1; size: once; V: TRBV18; J: TRBJ2-7; CDR3: CASSPAGTGWFEQYF; DNA: TGTGCCAGCTCACCAGCCGGGACAGGGTGGTTCGAGCAGTACTTC
D: -; size: -; V: TRBV9; J: TRBJ2-1; CDR3: CASSVAYYNEQFF; DNA: TGTGCCAGCAGCGTAGCCTACTACAATGAGCAGTTCTTC
D: -; size: once; V: TRBV5-1; J: TRBJ2-1; CDR3: CASSIPTERLFF; DNA: TGCGCCAGCAGCATACCGACCGAAAGGCTGTTCTTC
D: -; size: -; V: TRBV7-2; J: TRBJ2-7; CDR3: CASSPGLYEQYF; DNA: TGTGCCAGCAGCCCGGGGCTCTACGAGCAGTACTTC
D: TRBD1; size: -; V: TRBV15; J: TRBJ1-3; CDR3: CATSRDATGHGNTIYF; DNA: TGTGCCACCAGCAGAGACGCGACAGGGCATGGAAACACCATATATTTT
D: -; size: -; V: TRBV4-1; J: TRBJ1-2; CDR3: CASSQAGPGNYGYTF; DNA: TGCGCCAGCAGCCAAGCCGGTCCAGGGAACTATGGCTACACCTTC
D: -; size: few; V: TRBV30; J: TRBJ1-1; CDR3: CAWRRQGGNTEAFF; DNA: TGTGCCTGGAGGAGGCAGGGAGGCAACACTGAAGCTTTCTTT
D: TRBD2; size: -; V: TRBV4-1; J: TRBJ2-3; CDR3: CASSQELAGGPDTQYF; DNA: TGCGCCAGCAGCCAAGAGTTGGCGGGGGGGCCCGATACGCAGTATTTT
D: TRBD1; size: -; V: TRBV5-8; J: TRBJ1-2; CDR3: CASSLSWTGFNYGYTF; DNA: TGTGCCAGCAGCTTGAGTTGGACAGGGTTTAACTATGGCTACACCTTC
D: -; size: -; V: TRBV18; J: TRBJ1-2; CDR3: CASSPDERGGYTF; DNA: TGTGCCAGCTCACCGGATGAGAGGGGTGGCTACACCTTC
D: -; size: -; V: TRBV7-9; J: TRBJ2-7; CDR3: CASSIYQPGTTYEQYF; DNA: TGTGCCAGCAGCATATATCAACCCGGGACCACTTACGAGCAGTACTTC
D: TRBD1; size: -; V: TRBV11-2; J: TRBJ1-2; CDR3: CASSLTGQGYGYTF; DNA: TGTGCCAGCAGCTTAACGGGACAGGGATATGGCTACACCTTC
D: -; size: -; V: TRBV10-3; J: TRBJ2-3; CDR3: CAISESVADTQYF; DNA: TGTGCCATCAGTGAATCGGTGGCAGATACGCAGTATTTT
D: -; size: -; V: TRBV7-6; J: TRBJ1-3; CDR3: CASSLTLLSSGNTIYF; DNA: TGTGCCAGCAGCTTAACCCTCCTGAGCTCTGGAAACACCATATATTTT
D: -; size: -; V: TRBV5-5; J: TRBJ2-7; CDR3: CASSFLQGLEQYF; DNA: TGTGCCAGCAGCTTCCTTCAGGGGCTCGAGCAGTACTTC
D: -; size: -; V: TRBV9; J: TRBJ2-7; CDR3: CASSVATGPYEQYF; DNA: TGTGCCAGCAGCGTAGCGACTGGGCCCTACGAGCAGTACTTC
D: TRBD2; size: -; V: TRBV7-9; J: TRBJ2-1; CDR3: CASSPRGSGGDNEQFF; DNA: TGTGCCAGCAGCCCCCGGGGTAGCGGGGGGGATAATGAGCAGTTCTTC
D: TRBD1; size: -; V: TRBV7-9; J: TRBJ2-5; CDR3: CASSLNRGSETQYF; DNA: TGTGCCAGCAGCTTAAACAGGGGGTCAGAGACCCAGTACTTC
D: -; size: -; V: TRBV7-7; J: TRBJ2-3; CDR3: CASSLRGATDTQYF; DNA: TGTGCTAGCAGCTTAAGGGGGGCTACAGATACGCAGTATTTT
D: TRBD1; size: once; V: TRBV15; J: TRBJ2-5; CDR3: CATSRGDRGRGETQYF; DNA: TGTGCCACCAGCAGAGGGGACAGGGGGCGAGGGGAGACCCAGTACTTC
D: -; size: -; V: TRBV13; J: TRBJ2-5; CDR3: CASSLRGRRQETQYF; DNA: TGTGCCAGCAGCCTTAGAGGACGGCGCCAAGAGACCCAGTACTTC
D: TRBD1; size: -; V: TRBV18; J: TRBJ2-5; CDR3: CASSRQGQGETQYF; DNA: TGTGCCAGCTCACGACAAGGACAGGGAGAGACCCAGTACTTC
D: -; size: -; V: TRBV21-1; J: TRBJ2-1; CDR3: CASSNVGRWYEQFF; DNA: TGTGCCAGCAGCAATGTCGGGAGGTGGTATGAGCAGTTCTTC
D: -; size: -; V: TRBV2; J: TRBJ2-3; CDR3: CASSLGHQTDTQYF; DNA: TGTGCCAGCAGTTTGGGGCACCAGACAGATACGCAGTATTTT
D: TRBD2; size: -; V: TRBV7-2; J: TRBJ2-7; CDR3: CASSLEGASGTYEQYF; DNA: TGTGCCAGCAGCTTAGAAGGGGCTAGCGGGACCTACGAGCAGTACTTC
D: -; size: -; V: TRBV18; J: TRBJ2-5; CDR3: CASSPLNQETQYF; DNA: TGTGCCAGCTCACCGCTTAACCAAGAGACCCAGTACTTC
D: -; size: -; V: TRBV11-3; J: TRBJ2-7; CDR3: CASSLAGKYDEQYF; DNA: TGTGCCAGCAGCTTAGCAGGGAAGTACGACGAGCAGTACTTC
D: -; size: -; V: TRBV9; J: TRBJ2-2; CDR3: CASRGRSDGELFF; DNA: TGTGCCAGCAGAGGGCGATCGGACGGGGAGCTGTTTTTT
D: TRBD1; size: -; V: TRBV2; J: TRBJ2-2; CDR3: CASMMTGKVGTGELFF; DNA: TGTGCCAGCATGATGACAGGGAAGGTTGGCACCGGGGAGCTGTTTTTT
D: -; size: -; V: TRBV9; J: TRBJ2-2; CDR3: CASSARTRGSANTGELFF; DNA: TGTGCCAGCAGCGCCCGGACAAGGGGGAGCGCGAACACCGGGGAGCTGTTTTTT
D: -; size: -; V: TRBV25-1; J: TRBJ2-7; CDR3: CASSAASASYEQYF; DNA: TGTGCCAGCAGTGCGGCCAGTGCCTCCTACGAGCAGTACTTC
D: -; size: -; V: TRBV28; J: TRBJ1-2; CDR3: CASSLEGNGGYTF; DNA: TGTGCCAGCAGTTTAGAGGGGAACGGGGGCTACACCTTC
D: -; size: -; V: TRBV2; J: TRBJ2-3; CDR3: CASKLLTDTQYF; DNA: TGTGCCAGCAAGCTCCTCACAGATACGCAGTATTTT
D: -; size: -; V: TRBV7-9; J: TRBJ1-5; CDR3: CASSPRRGGDRLSNQPQHF; DNA: TGTGCCAGCAGCCCCCGGAGGGGTGGCGACAGACTAAGCAATCAGCCCCAGCATTTT
D: -; size: -; V: TRBV9; J: TRBJ2-3; CDR3: CASSPRQGGGFDTQYF; DNA: TGTGCCAGCAGCCCCCGACAGGGCGGGGGTTTTGATACGCAGTATTTT
D: TRBD2; size: -; V: TRBV5-1; J: TRBJ2-2; CDR3: CASAYSGGNTGELFF; DNA: TGCGCCAGTGCATACAGCGGGGGGAACACCGGGGAGCTGTTTTTT
D: -; size: -; V: TRBV6-1; J: TRBJ2-7; CDR3: CASGWGYEQYF; DNA: TGTGCCAGCGGGTGGGGGTACGAGCAGTACTTC
D: -; size: -; V: TRBV6-7; J: TRBJ2-5; CDR3: CASSYSIGGQDPETQYF; DNA: TGTGCCAGCAGTTACTCGATTGGGGGCCAGGATCCAGAGACCCAGTACTTC
D: TRBD2; size: -; V: TRBV7-8; J: TRBJ2-7; CDR3: CASSFGSGLAGYEQYF; DNA: TGTGCCAGCAGCTTCGGATCCGGACTAGCGGGTTACGAGCAGTACTTC